The rows below give T cell receptor beta chains drawn from one sample of a study of blood T cell repertoires in COVID-19. Clones were sequenced by immunoSEQ multiplex PCR, and TCRdb holds only the in-frame ones, with some missing. The repertoire has 210,000 or so clones, roughly 80% of them found once; the top ten carry 4.5% to 5.5%. Input material: peripheral blood. The receptor set was obtained from a human donor in a cohort sampled during active COVID-19. CDR3s include the opening cysteine and the closing phenylalanine or tryptophan. A D gene is named only where the DNA matches it firmly. Expanded clones get a size class; other rows say once, few or many, or leave the size out.

TRBV28	NA	TRBJ1-3	TRBD1	CASSPGQGRSGNTIYF	TGTGCCAGCAGTCCGGGACAGGGCCGCTCTGGAAACACCATATATTTT
TRBV5-1	NA	TRBJ2-5	TRBD2	CASSLGGRRETQYF	TGCGCCAGCAGCTTGGGCGGGAGGCGAGAGACCCAGTACTTC
TRBV18	NA	TRBJ2-1	NA	CASSPREGVRDEQFF	TGTGCCAGCTCACCACGTGAGGGGGTGAGGGATGAGCAGTTCTTC
TRBV10-3	once	TRBJ1-5	TRBD1	CAIRGTENQPQHF	TGTGCCATCAGGGGGACAGAGAATCAGCCCCAGCATTTT
TRBV7-9	NA	TRBJ2-1	NA	CASSSVPLLAEQFF	TGTGCCAGCAGCTCCGTGCCCCTTCTAGCTGAGCAGTTCTTC
TRBV7-2	NA	TRBJ1-2	NA	CASSFPGFYGYTF	TGTGCCAGCAGCTTTCCAGGGTTCTATGGCTACACCTTC
TRBV4-3	NA	TRBJ1-4	NA	CASSVGDYNEKLFF	TGCGCCAGCAGCGTGGGAGATTATAATGAAAAACTGTTTTTT
TRBV2	NA	TRBJ1-1	NA	CASRKGAGDMNTEAFF	TGTGCCAGCAGGAAGGGTGCGGGGGACATGAACACTGAAGCTTTCTTT
TRBV6-2/TRBV6-3	NA	TRBJ1-1	TRBD1	CASSNRGPLNTEAFF	TGTGCCAGCAGTAACAGGGGGCCACTGAACACTGAAGCTTTCTTT
TRBV9	NA	TRBJ2-1	TRBD2	CASTPGVAGNEQFF	TGTGCCAGCACCCCGGGGGTAGCGGGCAATGAGCAGTTCTTC
TRBV6-5	NA	TRBJ1-1	NA	CASSYFRANTEAFF	TGTGCCAGCAGTTACTTCAGGGCTAACACTGAAGCTTTCTTT
TRBV28	once	TRBJ1-1	TRBD1	CASSFPGQVNTEAFF	TGTGCCAGCAGTTTTCCGGGACAGGTGAACACTGAAGCTTTCTTT
TRBV7-3	NA	TRBJ1-1	NA	CASSLSQGLRNTEAFF	TGTGCCAGCAGCTTATCCCAGGGGCTACGGAACACTGAAGCTTTCTTT
TRBV15	NA	TRBJ2-7	NA	CATSRVTSEQYF	TGTGCCACCAGCAGAGTAACTTCCGAGCAGTACTTC
TRBV20-1	NA	TRBJ1-2	NA	CSASGRDTF	TGCAGTGCTAGTGGGAGGGACACCTTC
TRBV7-2	NA	TRBJ2-7	TRBD2	CASSLVAGAREQYF	TGTGCCAGCAGCTTAGTCGCGGGAGCAAGGGAGCAGTACTTC
TRBV4-3	NA	TRBJ1-2	NA	CASSQDQGEDNYGYTF	TGCGCCAGCAGCCAAGATCAAGGGGAAGACAACTATGGCTACACCTTC